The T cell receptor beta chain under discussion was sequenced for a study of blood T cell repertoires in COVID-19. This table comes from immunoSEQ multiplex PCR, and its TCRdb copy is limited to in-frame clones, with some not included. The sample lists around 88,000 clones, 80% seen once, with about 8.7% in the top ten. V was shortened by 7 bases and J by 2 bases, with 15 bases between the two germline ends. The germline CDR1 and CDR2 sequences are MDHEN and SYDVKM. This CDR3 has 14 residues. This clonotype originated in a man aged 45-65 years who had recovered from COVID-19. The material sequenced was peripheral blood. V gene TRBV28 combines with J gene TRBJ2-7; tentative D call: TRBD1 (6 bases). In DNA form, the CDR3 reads TGTGCCAGCACCGGGACATTAGAGGCCTACGAGCAGTACTTC. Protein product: CASTGTLEAYEQYF.